The 28 T cell receptor beta chains presented below share a single source sample, sequenced in a study of T cells of healthy individuals. MiXCR was run by TCRdb on the 5' RACE reads, yielding one entry per CDR3 protein. This sample has more than 60,000 distinct CDR3 sequences, with around 15% found just once. The receptors originated from a human donor in good health.

The V call is TRBV6-2 or TRBV6-3, the J call TRBJ2-1; D might be TRBD1 (5 bases). The CDR3 extends over 15 amino acids. Trimming shortened V by 6 bases and J by 3 bases, and 15 bases separated the two germline ends. CDR1 is MNHEY, CDR2 SVGEGT, per germline. Written as DNA, the CDR3 is TGTGCCAGCAGCCCCGTGGGGCGGAACTACAATGAGCAGTTCTTC. This translates into CASSPVGRNYNEQFF.

The rearrangement uses TRBV7-2 and TRBJ1-5; D might be TRBD1 (5 bases). The V and J ends lost 5 bases and 3 bases respectively, with 14 bases between them. Germline CDR1 and CDR2: SGHTA and FQGNSA. The CDR3 runs to 15 residues. The CDR3 DNA follows: TGTGCCAGCAGCCAAATCGCAGGGAACAATCAGCCCCAGCATTTT. This encodes CASSQIAGNNQPQHF.

This clonotype has only one observation. V gene TRBV27 combines with J gene TRBJ1-1; no reliable D call. Germline CDR1 reads MNHEY; CDR2 reads SMNVEV (reference sequence). V gave up 7 bases and J gave up 0 bases, with 6 bases separating them. The CDR3 sequence is 12 residues long. The CDR3 DNA reads TGTGCCAGCACTGATATGAACACTGAAGCTTTCTTT. It codes for CASTDMNTEAFF.

Of note for this clonotype: A much more abundant neighbour one base away suggests this may be a read error. V is TRBV18 and J is TRBJ1-2; 8 bases line up with TRBD1. Germline loops: CDR1 KGHSH, CDR2 LQKENI. With V trimmed by 3 bases and J by 5 bases, 5 bases remained unmatched. The CDR3 has 14 amino acids. CDR3 DNA: TGTGCCAGCTCACCCGAACAGGGGGGATATGGCTACACCTTC. Protein: CASSPEQGGYGYTF.

This chain uses TRBV27 with TRBJ1-6; D is unresolved. The germline V gene has CDR1 MNHEY and CDR2 SMNVEV (reference sequence). There are 16 residues in the CDR3. Trimming shortened V by 3 bases and J by 4 bases, and 13 bases separated the two germline ends. CDR3 bases: TGTGCCAGCAGTTTCGCCGCGGGCGGGTATAATTCACCCCTCCACTTT. Protein product: CASSFAAGGYNSPLHF.

About this clonotype itself: A read error may explain this, as a much larger clone is one base away. This rearrangement joins TRBV7-2 to TRBJ2-7, with 10 bases identical to TRBD2. CDR3 size: 16 residues. With 4 bases clipped from V and 2 bases from J, the junction kept 8 bases outside the gene matches. Germline assignment: CDR1 SGHTA and CDR2 FQGNSA. This CDR3 is CTSSSPRLAGPYEQYF. The CDR3 DNA is TGTACCAGCAGCTCGCCCCGACTAGCGGGTCCCTACGAGCAGTACTTC.

This clonotype was seen at least ten times. The rearrangement uses TRBV3-1 and TRBJ1-5, with D possibly matching TRBD1 (5 bases). Germline loops: CDR1 LGHDT, CDR2 YNNKEL (reference sequence). V was shortened by 2 bases and J by 4 bases, with 12 bases between the two germline ends. This CDR3 has 15 amino acids. CDR3 loop: CASSQTRDRNQPQHF. In DNA, the CDR3 is TGTGCCAGCAGCCAAACGCGGGACCGAAATCAGCCCCAGCATTTT.

This clonotype was observed a few times. The chain has TRBV5-6 and TRBJ2-7; the D is unclear. The V and J ends lost 4 bases and 3 bases respectively, with 8 bases between them. The germline CDR1 and CDR2 sequences are SGHDT and YYEEEE. This CDR3 is built from 12 residues. The CDR3 spells CASSRNLYEQYF. Written as DNA, the CDR3 is TGTGCCAGCAGCAGGAACCTCTACGAGCAGTACTTC.

This clonotype occurred many times. The chain has TRBV19 and TRBJ1-1; D remains ambiguous. CDR3 length equals 13 residues. V dropped 7 bases and J dropped 4 bases, with 13 bases sitting between them. Germline CDR1 LNHDA, CDR2 SQIVND (reference sequence). CDR3 nucleotides: TGTGCCAGTAAATTATTCGGAGGCACTGAAGCTTTCTTT. Translation gives CASKLFGGTEAFF. The variable domain in full, completed from reference TRBV19 and TRBJ1-1, reads DGGITQSPKYLFRKEGQNVTLSCEQNLNHDAMYWYRQDPGQGLRLIYYSQIVNDFQKGDIAEGYSVSREKKESFPLTVTSAQKNPTAFYLCASKLFGGTEAFFGQGTRLTVV.

This clonotype was recorded many times. This chain joins TRBV7-9 and TRBJ2-1; the D gene is possibly TRBD1 (5 bases). Trimming cost V 2 bases and J 4 bases, with 15 bases left between them. Germline V gene lookup returns CDR1 SEHNR and CDR2 FQNEAQ (reference sequence). The CDR3 spans 16 residues. The CDR3 loop is CASSLLTGSTYNEQFF. In DNA, the CDR3 is TGTGCCAGCAGCTTACTAACAGGATCTACTTACAATGAGCAGTTCTTC.

This clonotype was detected ten times or more. This chain connects TRBV27 to TRBJ2-2; 7 bases agree with TRBD1. Trimming at V came to 6 bases and at J to 4 bases, leaving 8 bases not matched to a gene. This CDR3 comprises 15 residues. Germline V gene lookup returns CDR1 MNHEY and CDR2 SMNVEV (reference sequence). The CDR3, as DNA: TGTGCCAGCAGCGCCCCAGGGGGTAGCACCGGGGAGCTGTTTTTT. It specifies CASSAPGGSTGELFF.

Remarks on this clonotype: A junction end diverges from the germline sequence, so it may reflect a read error. The chain recombines TRBV3-1 with TRBJ2-7; D may be TRBD1 (5 bases). The V gene's germline CDR1 is LGHDT and CDR2 YNNKEL (reference sequence). The CDR3 runs 12 residues. The CDR3 protein is CASSTFQGALLF. CDR3 in DNA: TGTGCCAGCAGCACTTTTCAAGGGGCGCTTTTGTTC.

This clonotype was found many times. The chain carries TRBV10-2 and TRBJ2-7; D uncertain. Germline V CDR1 and CDR2: WSHSY, SAAADI. The V gene lost 3 bases and the J gene lost 2 bases, with 11 bases spanning the gap. This CDR3 comprises 14 residues. CDR3: CASSESGRTYEQYF. Written as DNA, the CDR3 is TGCGCCAGCAGTGAATCTGGACGAACCTACGAGCAGTACTTC.

This clonotype has just one count. This chain uses TRBV9 with TRBJ1-2; the D gene is possibly TRBD1 (6 bases). The CDR3 extends over 17 amino acids. Trimming stripped 3 bases from V and 3 bases from J, with 21 bases between. Germline CDR1 is SGDLS and CDR2 is YYNGEE. This CDR3 is CASSEARLGARDYGYTF. CDR3 in DNA: TGTGCCAGCAGCGAAGCACGACTGGGGGCGCGGGACTATGGCTACACCTTC.

This clonotype was seen only once. This chain joins TRBV27 and TRBJ1-2; TRBD1 agrees at 7 bases. V trimming: 2 bases; J trimming: 8 bases; junction bases outside the gene matches: 17. The CDR3 covers 17 residues. CDR1 and CDR2 from the germline V gene are MNHEY and SMNVEV (reference sequence). CDR3 residues: CASSLNLVFVQGGGYTF. The CDR3 DNA follows: TGTGCCAGCAGTTTAAACCTAGTATTCGTGCAGGGGGGCGGCTACACCTTC.

This clonotype was seen at least ten times. This chain joins TRBV11-2 and TRBJ1-4; no reliable D call. Germline CDR1 is SGHAT and CDR2 is FQNNGV. CDR3 length: 15 residues. Trimming left V 3 bases short and J 8 bases short, with 16 bases between. CDR3 in DNA: TGTGCCAGCAGCTTTTTTTCGGATAGAAAGGAAAAACTGTTTTTT. This encodes CASSFFSDRKEKLFF.

This clonotype was recorded at least ten times. V usage is TRBV11-2 and J usage is TRBJ2-5; TRBD2 might be the D (6 bases). The V gene lost 3 bases and the J gene lost 1 base, with 9 bases spanning the gap. Germline V lookup: CDR1 SGHAT, CDR2 FQNNGV. The CDR3 length is 14 residues. DNA for the CDR3: TGTGCCAGCAGCTTGGGACTTGTCCAAGAGACCCAGTACTTC. This encodes CASSLGLVQETQYF.

There are a few counts of this clonotype. V and J are TRBV15 and TRBJ1-6; 8 positions match TRBD1. The CDR3 loop spans 16 amino acids. Trimming removed 1 base from V and 10 bases from J; junction bases left unmatched: 9. Per germline, CDR1 LNHNV and CDR2 YYDKDF (reference sequence). The CDR3 DNA sequence: TGTGCCACCAGCAGAGCCCTAGGACAGGGAGGCTCACCCCTCCACTTT. This translates into CATSRALGQGGSPLHF.

This clonotype was recorded at least ten times. The J gene is TRBJ2-5, the V gene TRBV20-1; TRBD1 or TRBD2 may be the D gene (6 bases each). The germline V and J ends were trimmed by 5 bases and 1 base, with 17 bases remaining between them. The CDR3 spans 15 residues. Germline V gene lookup returns CDR1 DFQATT and CDR2 SNEGSKA (reference sequence). The CDR3 loop reads CSARRGGTAQETQYF. In DNA form, the CDR3 reads TGCAGTGCTCGCAGGGGCGGGACCGCCCAAGAGACCCAGTACTTC.

This clonotype was recorded at least ten times. Here the CDR3 DNA reads TGCGCCAGCAGCCACCTGGACATTATCGCCTACAATGAGCAGTTCTTC. As protein: CASSHLDIIAYNEQFF. This chain connects TRBV4-1 to TRBJ2-1, with a weak D call TRBD1 (5 bases). V lost 3 bases and J 2 bases, leaving 14 bases between the germline ends. CDR3 size: 16 residues. Germline V gene data show CDR1 as MGHRA and CDR2 as YSYEKL.

Only a few counts were recorded for this clonotype. This chain connects TRBV27 to TRBJ2-7, with 7 bases fitting TRBD2. The CDR3 sequence is 12 residues long. The J segment lost 6 bases and the V segment lost 6 bases, leaving 5 bases of the junction unmatched. Germline V gives CDR1 MNHEY, CDR2 SMNVEV (reference sequence). CDR3 in DNA: TGTGCCAGCAGCTTCGGCGGGGGCGAGCAGTACTTC. Translation gives CASSFGGGEQYF.

V and J are TRBV20-1 and TRBJ2-5; maybe TRBD2 (5 bases). The CDR3 spans 17 residues. Germline values: CDR1 DFQATT, CDR2 SNEGSKA (reference sequence). Trimming removed 0 bases from V and 1 base from J, with 18 bases in between. The CDR3 is CSARDPHLGGPQETQYF. For the CDR3, the DNA is TGCAGTGCTAGAGACCCCCACCTCGGAGGCCCCCAAGAGACCCAGTACTTC.

Only a few counts were recorded for this clonotype. This chain links TRBV30 with TRBJ2-1, with 16 bases lining up with TRBD2. This CDR3 is 16 amino acids long. Germline CDR1 reads GTSNPN; CDR2 reads SVGIG (reference sequence). V dropped 6 bases and J dropped 1; count of bases not matched to a gene: 3. This chain's CDR3 is CACGTSGGGSYNEQFF. CDR3 nucleotides: TGTGCCTGTGGGACTAGCGGGGGGGGGTCCTACAATGAGCAGTTCTTC.

Ten or more counts support this clonotype. The chain combines TRBV4-2 with TRBJ2-7; tentatively, D is TRBD2 (6 bases). Germline CDR1 LGHNA, CDR2 YNFKEQ. The CDR3 covers 16 residues. Trimming shortened V by 2 bases and J by 3 bases, and 17 bases separated the two germline ends. CDR3 protein: CASSQTGLRPGYEQYF. CDR3 DNA: TGTGCCAGCAGCCAAACGGGACTTCGTCCGGGCTACGAGCAGTACTTC.

This clonotype was recorded a few times. This sequence joins TRBV9 and TRBJ2-2; 11 bases align to TRBD2. CDR3 length: 16 amino acids. The junction had 6 bases not matched to a gene; V was cut back by 3 bases and J by 5 bases. Looked up from germline, CDR1 is SGDLS and CDR2 is YYNGEE. The CDR3 loop is CASSETSGVVTGELFF. The CDR3 region has the DNA TGTGCCAGCAGCGAGACTAGCGGGGTGGTTACCGGGGAGCTGTTTTTT.

The chain has TRBV19 and TRBJ2-5; maybe TRBD1 (6 bases). Germline values: CDR1 LNHDA, CDR2 SQIVND (reference sequence). The length of the CDR3 is 13 residues. Trimming shortened V by 5 bases and J by 5 bases, and 12 bases separated the two germline ends. CDR3 region: CASSPGHLETQYF. In DNA form, the CDR3 reads TGTGCCAGTAGTCCGGGACATTTGGAGACCCAGTACTTC. Full variable domain (rest looked up from reference TRBV19 and TRBJ2-5): DGGITQSPKYLFRKEGQNVTLSCEQNLNHDAMYWYRQDPGQGLRLIYYSQIVNDFQKGDIAEGYSVSREKKESFPLTVTSAQKNPTAFYLCASSPGHLETQYFGPGTRLLVL.

The rearrangement links TRBV20-1 to TRBJ2-5, with D perhaps being TRBD1 or TRBD2 (6 bases each). Trimming pared 3 bases from V and 6 bases from J, leaving 17 bases between. The CDR3 covers 14 residues. Germline V gene lookup returns CDR1 DFQATT and CDR2 SNEGSKA (reference sequence). CDR3 protein: CSASRSGGPQTQYF. CDR3 coding DNA: TGCAGTGCTAGTAGGTCTGGGGGGCCGCAGACCCAGTACTTC.

This chain links TRBV28 with TRBJ2-7; 9 bases fit TRBD1. The CDR3 contains 16 residues. After removal of 2 bases from V and 3 bases from J, the junction contained 8 bases not matched to a gene. Germline-derived CDR1 and CDR2 are MDHEN and SYDVKM. DNA for the CDR3: TGTGCCAGCAGTTTAATGGGTACAGGGGGCGACTACGAGCAGTACTTC. Residues: CASSLMGTGGDYEQYF.